This TCR beta chain originates from a study of blood T cell repertoires in COVID-19 (dated by TCRdb to the early 2020s). Regarding the research as a whole: Collaborator samples came from the United States, Italy and Spain and covered acute and convalescent phases of COVID-19. Where available, HLA class I and class II types were obtained from metadata supplied by the sample provider rather than from assay-based typing. The samples were drawn from two sources: the first 160 participants of the ongoing ImmuneRACE study, and 950 to 1,500 subjects contributed by 6 global collaborators. The prospective study material was composed of cDNA or gDNA derived from T cells, B-cell-depleted T cells, or PBMCs. Subjects who had been exposed to COVID-19, were actively infected with it, or had recovered from it provided the deeply sampled blood TCRbeta repertoires that made up the dataset. A de-identified subject ID, COVID-19 status, age in years and sex were almost always included in the sample metadata. The repertoires were released in a freely available public database intended as a resource for research on the immune response to SARS-CoV-2. What the research found in general, with its limitations: The quantity of clinical and demographic metadata differed by source and by participant and was supplied without curation.

The CDR3 holds 15 amino acids from the cysteine to the phenylalanine. Only the CDR3 region is kept as DNA, spanning 45 bases read in frame from base 1. The V and J ends are trimmed by 1 base and 2 bases, leaving 12 bases between them. Reading the germline V gene gives CDR1 SGHAT and CDR2 FQNNGV. Notes on this clone: Its antigen target is currently unknown. Base qualities are not recorded, but no much larger clone differs from it by a single base.

One collaborating source in Seattle enrolled patients while the patients were actively infected and followed the patients over time throughout the course of disease. The collaborating institutions used their own protocols to collect whole blood in K2EDTA tubes. Collaborator samples were shipped for TCRbeta analysis as frozen whole blood, isolated PBMCs, or DNA extracted from either sample type. The immunoSEQ Assay, a bias-controlled multiplex PCR, was used to amplify TCRbeta CDR3 regions from genomic DNA. As for the original processing: The number of nucleated cells in each sample was estimated by amplification of reference gene primers within the assay. To quantify the absolute abundance of each unique TCRbeta CDR3 rearrangement, sequence reads were collapsed and filtered. For each sample, productive Simpson clonality was calculated as the square root of Simpson's diversity index across productive rearrangements. As stored in TCRdb, this immuneACCESS dataset retains in-frame rearrangements with V and J assigned. A fraction of the clones does not appear; measured against another copy, unresolved V genes explain less than half of the discrepancy, and the remainder lacks a known reason. V and J calls and clone size come straight from that table; D and trimming were deduced from the DNA. Present in this sample are around 210,000 clones, 70% to 85% of which were seen just once. Of the sample, under 10% is held by the ten largest clones.

This sequence uses TRBV11-2 and TRBJ2-7; a weak D assignment points to TRBD1 (6 bases agree). Material: peripheral blood. This TCR was recovered from a woman aged 80 or over with COVID-19, enrolled during active disease. The CDR3: CASSLAGTQTYEQYF. The base sequence is TGTGCCAGCAGCTTAGCCGGGACACAAACCTACGAGCAGTACTTC.